A selection of T cell receptor beta chains follows, all from one sample in a study of cytomegalovirus exposure and HLA in healthy donors. Assay: immunoSEQ multiplex PCR; the TCRdb copy retains only in-frame clones and omits some. The data show some 96,000 clones, 50% to 80% seen once. Input material: PBMCs. The receptors were sampled from a man aged 55 to 70 in good health and CMV-seronegative. Both conserved end residues are part of each CDR3. The order of the fields is clone size, D gene, J gene, V gene, CDR3 protein, CDR3 DNA. A D gene is named only where the DNA matches it firmly. Size is stated for part of the rows, as once, few or many counts, or as a class when the clone is expanded.

-	-	TRBJ1-3	TRBV5-5	CASSPWTGTRNTIYF	TGCGCCAGCAGCCCCTGGACCGGGACACGAAACACCATATATTTT
-	-	TRBJ1-1	TRBV27	CASKGYTEAFF	TGTGCCAGCAAGGGGTACACTGAAGCTTTCTTT
-	TRBD1	TRBJ1-1	TRBV5-4	CASSLQTGSPEAFF	TGTGCCAGCAGCTTGCAGACAGGGTCACCTGAAGCTTTCTTT
-	-	TRBJ1-4	TRBV10-1	CASSESMQGDEKLFF	TGCGCCAGCAGTGAGTCGATGCAGGGTGATGAAAAACTGTTTTTT
few	-	TRBJ2-5	TRBV20-1	CSARSETQYF	TGCAGTGCTAGATCTGAGACCCAGTACTTC
-	-	TRBJ2-1	TRBV30	CAWSAASRGGEQFF	TGTGCCTGGAGTGCGGCCTCTAGGGGGGGGGAGCAGTTCTTC
-	-	TRBJ2-3	TRBV19	CASSVYLTSSTDTQYF	TGTGCCAGCAGCGTCTACCTTACTTCTAGCACAGATACGCAGTATTTT
medium-sized	-	TRBJ1-1	TRBV4-1	CASSHNSMNTEAFF	TGCGCCAGCAGCCACAATTCCATGAACACTGAAGCTTTCTTT
-	TRBD1	TRBJ2-1	TRBV5-1	CASRWDRVIDEQFF	TGCGCCAGCAGGTGGGACAGGGTCATCGATGAGCAGTTCTTC
-	TRBD2	TRBJ2-3	TRBV7-3	CASSSGLAGELDTQYF	TGTGCCAGCAGCTCAGGACTAGCGGGAGAGCTAGATACGCAGTATTTT